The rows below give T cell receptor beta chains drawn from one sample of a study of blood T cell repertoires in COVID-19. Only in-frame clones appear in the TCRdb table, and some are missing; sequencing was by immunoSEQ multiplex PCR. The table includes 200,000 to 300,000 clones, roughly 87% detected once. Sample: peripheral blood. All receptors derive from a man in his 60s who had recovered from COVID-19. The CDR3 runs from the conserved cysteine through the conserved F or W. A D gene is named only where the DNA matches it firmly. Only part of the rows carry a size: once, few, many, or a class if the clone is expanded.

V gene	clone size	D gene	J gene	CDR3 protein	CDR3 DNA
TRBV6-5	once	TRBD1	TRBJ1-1	CASNPNRGGEAFF	TGTGCCAGCAACCCAAACAGGGGCGGGGAAGCTTTCTTT
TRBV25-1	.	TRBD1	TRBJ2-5	CASSGTGRETQYF	TGTGCCAGCAGTGGGACAGGCCGGGAGACCCAGTACTTC
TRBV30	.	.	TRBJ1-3	CAWSVGRRGNTIYF	TGTGCCTGGAGTGTTGGGCGGAGGGGAAACACCATATATTTT
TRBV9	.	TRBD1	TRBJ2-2	CASRETGTGPTGELFF	TGTGCCAGCAGAGAGACCGGGACAGGGCCCACCGGGGAGCTGTTTTTT
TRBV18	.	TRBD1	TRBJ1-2	CASSPLGQDGYTF	TGTGCCAGCTCACCTTTAGGACAGGATGGCTACACCTTC
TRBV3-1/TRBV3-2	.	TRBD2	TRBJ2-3	CASSQETRLAGWGDTQYF	TGTGCCAGCAGCCAAGAAACTCGACTAGCGGGGTGGGGAGATACGCAGTATTTT
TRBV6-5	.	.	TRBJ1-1	CASSLLGASNTEAFF	TGTGCCAGCAGTCTACTGGGGGCTTCGAACACTGAAGCTTTCTTT
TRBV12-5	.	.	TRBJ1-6	CASGLAQGYNSPLHF	TGTGCTAGTGGTTTGGCACAGGGATATAATTCACCCCTCCACTTT
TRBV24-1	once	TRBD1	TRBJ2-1	CATSDLREGGEGNEQFF	TGTGCCACCAGTGATTTGCGAGAAGGGGGCGAAGGCAATGAGCAGTTCTTC
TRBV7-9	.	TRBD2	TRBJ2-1	CAGNDYVAGEQFF	TGTGCCGGCAACGATTATGTAGCGGGTGAGCAGTTCTTC
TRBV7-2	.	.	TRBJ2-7	CASSLARGGHLYEQYF	TGTGCCAGCAGCTTAGCGCGCGGGGGACACCTCTACGAGCAGTACTTC
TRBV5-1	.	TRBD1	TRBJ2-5	CASSSTGAETQYF	TGCGCCAGCAGCTCAACAGGGGCGGAGACCCAGTACTTC
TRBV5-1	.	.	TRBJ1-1	CASSDDRYTEAFF	TGCGCCAGCAGCGATGACAGGTACACTGAAGCTTTCTTT
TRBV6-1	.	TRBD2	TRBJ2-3	CASSESGGGTDTQYF	TGTGCCAGCAGTGAATCGGGAGGGGGCACAGATACGCAGTATTTT
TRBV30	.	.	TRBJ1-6	CAWSLFDSSPLHF	TGTGCCTGGAGTCTCTTCGACAGTTCACCCCTCCACTTT
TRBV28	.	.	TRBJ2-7	CASAPPDSTYEQYF	TGTGCCAGCGCTCCCCCGGACAGTACCTACGAGCAGTACTTC
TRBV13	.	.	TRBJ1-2	CASSLRAGNYGYTF	TGTGCCAGCAGTTTGAGGGCGGGCAACTATGGCTACACCTTC